This is a list of T cell receptor beta chains from one sample in a study of radiotherapy plus CTLA-4 blockade in lung cancer. The table came from immunoSEQ multiplex PCR; TCRdb's copy has only in-frame clones and leaves some out. The sample gives tens of thousands of clones, approximately 80% of which show up once; 2% to 3% is in the top ten. This specimen was peripheral blood, taken from a patient treated with radiotherapy plus ipilimumab. Source of these receptors: a human donor with non-small cell lung cancer whose response to radiotherapy plus ipilimumab could not be evaluated. Both conserved end residues are part of each CDR3. Fields, in order: J gene, V gene, CDR3 protein.

>TRBJ2-5|TRBV5-4
CASSRPGLVQETQYF
>TRBJ2-3|TRBV7-9
CASRQGVLDTQYF
>TRBJ1-4|TRBV6-5
CASSYSAGTGDEKLFF
>TRBJ2-7|TRBV30
CAWHDTRRDTSEHEQYF
>TRBJ1-4|TRBV5-6
CASSFKTATNEKLFF
>TRBJ1-4|TRBV5-8
CASSFGILGTNEKLFF
>TRBJ1-3|TRBV18
CASSQQGSGNTIYF
>TRBJ1-3|TRBV5-1
CASSSLSPGTGNTIYF
>TRBJ2-3|TRBV2
CASSRTSADTQYF
>TRBJ1-1|TRBV7-2
CASSLVFGGGTEAFF
>TRBJ1-5|TRBV19
CASTRSGKSNQPQHF
>TRBJ2-1|TRBV5-1
CASSDERGGESYNEQFF
>TRBJ1-6|TRBV2
CASRGQPNSPLHF
>TRBJ2-7|TRBV4-2
CASSQATGLSYEQYF
>TRBJ2-4|TRBV5-1
CASSSIGAVEAKNIQYF
>TRBJ2-2|TRBV18
CASSPPLRDRGWTGELFF
>TRBJ2-5|TRBV15
CATSMAGEQYF
>TRBJ2-3|TRBV29-1
CSVDVGATPDTQYF
>TRBJ2-7|TRBV27
CASSLTAGGYEQYF
>TRBJ2-7|TRBV6-5
CATEDRGVTYEQYF
>TRBJ2-7|TRBV10-1
CASRGGQGVPYEQYF
>TRBJ1-3|TRBV30
CAWSVQGASGNTIYF
>TRBJ2-5|TRBV29-1
CSVGAGAKETQYF
>TRBJ1-5|TRBV7-2
CASSSRRGRPQHF
>TRBJ2-4|TRBV5-3
CARSGIRGPLAKNIQYF
>TRBJ1-1|TRBV30
CAWSVRQFDTEAFF
>TRBJ2-1|TRBV4-1
CASSQDKQGPHNEQFF
>TRBJ2-2|TRBV27
CASSLGSGQGTGELFF
>TRBJ2-3|TRBV2
CASSFDRGDTQYF
>TRBJ1-2|TRBV30
CAWKGQGDNYGYTF
>TRBJ1-1|TRBV5-5
CASSLADRGLTEAFF
>TRBJ1-1|TRBV5-1
CASSLAGQGRNTEAFF
>TRBJ2-5|TRBV9
CASSVAPAVAGETQYF
>TRBJ1-3|TRBV7-2
CASSFSGRGAGNTIYF
>TRBJ1-3|TRBV6-5
CASRNGLAGNTIYF
>TRBJ2-5|TRBV2
CASSEPRETQYF
>TRBJ2-5|TRBV5-4
CASSLDRFVETQYF
>TRBJ2-7|TRBV9
CASSVEGQSYEQYF
>TRBJ1-1|TRBV6-1
CASSPRNTEAFF
>TRBJ1-3|TRBV5-1
CASSLGRFLGNTIYF
>TRBJ2-7|TRBV23-1
CASSQSPGSRTSGTSANEQYF
>TRBJ2-1|TRBV7-2
CASYVGSSYNEQFF
>TRBJ1-1|TRBV28
CASIPSLGGGENTEAFF
>TRBJ2-7|TRBV6-4
CATRTGAVEAYEQYF
>TRBJ2-3|TRBV30
CAWSVTGATDTQYF
>TRBJ1-2|TRBV4-1
CASRGGTGVWYGYTF
>TRBJ1-4|TRBV30
CAWRRRGENEKLFF
>TRBJ1-2|TRBV6-5
CASSYSDVGGGYGYTF
>TRBJ1-4|TRBV29-1
CSGTGENEKLFF